This entry lists 10 T cell receptor beta chains sequenced from one sample in a study of neurological immune-mediated disorders. TCRdb redid the calling of the 5' RACE reads with MiXCR, one entry per CDR3 protein. The data show about 48,000 distinct CDR3 sequences, roughly 2% seen once. Sequences were obtained from PBMCs. The source of these receptors is a woman aged 40 to 49 with multiple sclerosis.

This clonotype showed up just a few times. The rearrangement uses TRBV20-1 and TRBJ1-1; possibly TRBD1 for D (5 bases). Deletions cut 3 bases from V and 5 bases from J, with 13 bases between. The CDR3 spans 13 residues. The germline V gene has CDR1 DFQATT and CDR2 SNEGSKA (reference sequence). CDR3 region: CSARKAGQTEAFF. For the CDR3, the DNA is TGCAGTGCTAGGAAGGCAGGGCAAACTGAAGCTTTCTTT.

This clonotype was recorded a few times. The chain carries TRBV24-1 and TRBJ2-3; D gene ambiguous. The ends were cut back, 0 bases at V and 2 bases at J, with 2 bases in the middle. This CDR3 is 13 amino acids long. Germline V gene sequence: CDR1 KGHDR, CDR2 SFDVKD. The CDR3 DNA reads TGTGCCACCAGTGATTTGATCACAGATACGCAGTATTTT. It translates to CATSDLITDTQYF.

This clonotype has a count of ten or more. The chain links TRBV20-1 to TRBJ1-5; D may be TRBD1 (5 bases). Germline values: CDR1 DFQATT, CDR2 SNEGSKA (reference sequence). The CDR3 is made up of 18 amino acids. The ends were cut back, 3 bases at V and 2 bases at J, with 23 bases in the middle. This CDR3 reads CSASYHYPGLTGNQPQHF. The CDR3 DNA follows: TGCAGTGCTAGCTACCACTATCCGGGGCTGACGGGCAATCAGCCCCAGCATTTT.

This clonotype has ten or more counts. The chain recombines TRBV7-9 with TRBJ2-7, with D possibly TRBD2 on 5 matching bases. This CDR3 is 15 amino acids long. Germline V lookup: CDR1 SEHNR, CDR2 FQNEAQ (reference sequence). V shed 0 bases and J shed 0 bases, with 9 bases lying between them. The CDR3 region has the DNA TGTGCCAGCAGCTTAGCGAAAGACTACTCCTACGAGCAGTACTTC. It yields the protein CASSLAKDYSYEQYF.

The CDR3 loop is CASSFKGLGYNEQFF. CDR3 nucleotide sequence: TGTGCCAGCAGCTTTAAGGGATTAGGATACAATGAGCAGTTCTTC. This sequence joins TRBV7-9 and TRBJ2-1; the D is unclear. The CDR3 consists of 15 residues. Germline CDR1 is SEHNR and CDR2 is FQNEAQ (reference sequence). Trimming removed 3 bases at V and 4 bases at J, with 13 bases between.

The sample holds many counts of this clonotype. This sequence joins TRBV7-8 and TRBJ2-2; D unclear. This CDR3 contains 15 residues. From germline, CDR1 is SGHVS and CDR2 FQNEAQ. V lost 2 bases and J lost 7, with 14 bases in between. This CDR3 is CASSLTSSWDGELFF. In DNA form, the CDR3 reads TGTGCCAGCAGCTTAACCTCCAGCTGGGACGGGGAGCTGTTTTTT. The variable domain in full, with the rest retrieved from reference TRBV7-8 and TRBJ2-2, is GAGVSQSPRYKVAKRGQDVALRCDPISGHVSLFWYQQALGQGPEFLTYFQNEAQLDKSGLPSDRFFAERPEGSVSTLKIQRTQQEDSAVYLCASSLTSSWDGELFFGEGSRLTVL.

This clonotype was recorded a few times. The rearrangement links TRBV7-9 to TRBJ2-4; unclear D gene. The germline gives CDR1 SEHNR, CDR2 FQNEAQ (reference sequence). Between the trimmed V and J ends, which lost 2 bases and 10 bases, there was a span of 12 bases. CDR3 length equals 13 residues. The chain's CDR3 is CASSLTTTKIQYF. CDR3 sequence (DNA): TGTGCCAGCAGCTTAACGACAACAAAAATTCAGTACTTC.

This clonotype was recorded many times. The V and J genes are TRBV11-2 and TRBJ1-1; TRBD1 is a possible D gene (5 bases). V gave up 5 bases and J gave up 0 bases, with 13 bases separating them. The CDR3 spans 15 residues. CDR1 and CDR2 (germline): SGHAT, FQNNGV. The CDR3 region has the DNA TGTGCCAGCAGCCGGCCGGGAGGGGTGAACACTGAAGCTTTCTTT. It codes for CASSRPGGVNTEAFF.

To note about this clonotype: Given a much more abundant clone one base away, this may be a read error. V is TRBV5-1 and J is TRBJ1-1, with D unresolved. The CDR3 has 13 amino acids. V gave up 3 bases and J gave up 1 base, with 7 bases separating them. Germline values: CDR1 SGHRS, CDR2 YFSETQ. The chain's CDR3 is CASSSEANTEAFF. In nucleotides, the CDR3 is TGCGCCAGCAGCTCGGAGGCGAACACTGAAGCTTTCTTT.

Many counts were recorded for this clonotype. The rearrangement links TRBV25-1 to TRBJ2-1; 11 bases are shared with TRBD2. The CDR3 runs 14 residues. From germline, CDR1 is MGHDK and CDR2 SYGVNS. Trimming took 11 bases from V and 3 from J; bases not matched to a gene: 6. This CDR3 is CASLAGGLYNEQFF. CDR3 coding DNA: TGTGCCTCTCTAGCGGGGGGTCTCTACAATGAGCAGTTCTTC.